This T cell receptor beta chain stems from a study of T cell changes during pregnancy in multiple sclerosis. Clones were read by immunoSEQ multiplex PCR, and TCRdb kept only the in-frame ones, dropping some. The top ten hold roughly 5% of the sample, which has 60,000 or so clones, about 83% seen once. The TCR was taken from a human donor whose cells served as feeder cells for cultures in a pregnancy study. Sequencing used peripheral blood from another person, used as feeder cells.

CDR3 coding DNA: TGTGCCTGGAATCGACAGGGGGCGTCCGATACGCAGTATTTT. Amino acid sequence: CAWNRQGASDTQYF. The rearrangement uses TRBV30 and TRBJ2-3; 10 bases match TRBD1. Germline assignment: CDR1 GTSNPN and CDR2 SVGIG (reference sequence). V gave up 4 bases and J gave up 6 bases; unmatched junction bases: 7. The CDR3 contains 14 residues.